Listed below are T cell receptor beta chains from one sample, sequenced in a study of spatial heterogeneity in lung cancer. TCRdb reprocessed the 5' RACE reads via MiXCR and lists one record per CDR3 protein. The profile covers about 92,000 distinct CDR3 sequences, with roughly 12% appearing a single time and about 38% taken by the ten largest. The input for sequencing was PBMCs, taken at surgery. The receptors were gathered from a male donor with early-stage non-small cell lung cancer. CDR3s include the opening cysteine and the closing phenylalanine or tryptophan. D genes are given only for firm matches. Clone size appears in some rows only: once, few, many, or a class for an expanded clone.

clone size	J gene	V gene	D gene	CDR3 protein	CDR3 DNA
many	TRBJ2-5	TRBV6-5	NA	CASRRTLQETQYF	TGTGCCAGCAGAAGGACCCTACAAGAGACCCAGTACTTC
few	TRBJ2-6	TRBV5-4	NA	CASSLVGARGANVLTF	TGTGCCAGCAGCTTGGTTGGGGCGAGGGGGGCCAACGTCCTGACTTTC
few	TRBJ1-5	TRBV20-1	NA	CSASILGRISNQPQHF	TGCAGTGCTAGTATTCTTGGCAGGATCAGCAATCAGCCCCAGCATTTT
NA	TRBJ2-2	TRBV27	TRBD2	CASSLSSGLAGRELFF	TGTGCCAGCAGTTTATCTTCGGGACTAGCGGGAAGGGAGCTGTTTTTT
many	TRBJ2-3	TRBV28	NA	CASGAGVDTQYF	TGTGCCAGCGGAGCTGGTGTAGATACGCAGTATTTT
NA	TRBJ2-4	TRBV29-1	NA	CSVAHRAYQYF	TGCAGCGTAGCCCACAGGGCTTATCAGTACTTC
many	TRBJ2-7	TRBV7-6	NA	CASSLDEGSSYEQYF	TGTGCCAGCAGCTTAGACGAGGGTAGCTCTTACGAGCAGTACTTC
many	TRBJ1-3	TRBV4-1	TRBD1	CASSQDGGQVLF	TGCGCCAGCAGCCAAGACGGCGGACAGGTCCTTTTT
NA	TRBJ2-7	TRBV23-1	TRBD1	CASSQKGQGNYEQYF	TGCGCCAGCAGTCAGAAGGGACAGGGGAACTACGAGCAGTACTTC
NA	TRBJ1-4	TRBV12-5	NA	CASGLRSRAREKLFF	TGTGCTAGTGGTTTGAGGAGCAGGGCTAGGGAAAAACTGTTTTTT
NA	TRBJ2-3	TRBV28	TRBD2	CASSLGMSGRFLPPDTQYF	TGTGCCAGCAGTTTGGGGATGAGCGGGAGGTTTTTACCGCCAGATACGCAGTATTTT
few	TRBJ2-1	TRBV5-1	NA	CASSLVGSGEQFF	TGCGCCAGCAGCTTGGTCGGCTCTGGTGAGCAGTTCTTC
NA	TRBJ1-2	TRBV19	TRBD1	CASSIGRTGNYGYTF	TGTGCCAGTAGTATAGGCCGGACAGGGAACTATGGCTACACCTTC
NA	TRBJ2-3	TRBV18	TRBD2	CASSLSGSVDTQYF	TGTGCCAGCTCACTGAGCGGGAGTGTAGATACGCAGTATTTT
NA	TRBJ2-3	TRBV3-1	NA	CASSQDWATDTQYF	TGTGCCAGCAGCCAAGATTGGGCTACAGATACGCAGTATTTT
few	TRBJ1-2	TRBV4-3	NA	CASSQLHGSGYTF	TGCGCCAGCAGCCAACTCCATGGAAGCGGCTACACCTTC
NA	TRBJ2-3	TRBV7-2	NA	CASSLVGSSTDTQYF	TGTGCCAGCAGCTTAGTGGGATCCTCCACAGATACGCAGTATTTT
few	TRBJ1-6	TRBV20-1	TRBD1	CSARTGTVRSPLHF	TGCAGTGCTAGAACCGGGACAGTACGGTCACCCCTCCACTTT
NA	TRBJ2-7	TRBV20-1	TRBD1	CSARRRPTDRGGDYEQYF	TGCAGTGCTAGAAGGAGACCCACGGACAGGGGTGGAGACTACGAGCAGTACTTC
NA	TRBJ1-1	TRBV7-9	NA	CASTTTAMNTEAFF	TGTGCCAGCACCACTACAGCCATGAACACTGAAGCTTTCTTT
many	TRBJ1-1	TRBV12-3/TRBV12-4	TRBD1	CASTGTGGGTEAFF	TGTGCCAGCACCGGGACAGGGGGCGGTACTGAAGCTTTCTTT
few	TRBJ1-1	TRBV6-5	NA	CASSSHRGGVTEAFF	TGTGCCAGCAGTTCCCATCGGGGGGGAGTCACTGAAGCTTTCTTT
few	TRBJ2-3	TRBV6-1	NA	CASSVDGPTDTQYF	TGTGCCAGCAGTGTGGACGGACCCACAGATACGCAGTATTTT
few	TRBJ2-2	TRBV12-3/TRBV12-4	NA	CASSFNLDTGELFF	TGTGCCAGCAGTTTTAACTTGGACACCGGGGAGCTGTTTTTT
NA	TRBJ2-7	TRBV18	TRBD1	CASSLGTDHYEQYF	TGTGCCAGCTCACTCGGGACAGACCACTACGAGCAGTACTTC
few	TRBJ2-1	TRBV6-1	NA	CASRGTGIYNEQFF	TGTGCCAGCAGGGGGACGGGGATCTACAATGAGCAGTTCTTC
NA	TRBJ2-5	TRBV11-2	NA	CASSQGRHPKWTQYF	TGTGCCAGCAGCCAAGGACGTCACCCTAAATGGACCCAGTACTTC
few	TRBJ1-1	TRBV4-3	NA	CASSQDRGPMNTAAFF	TGCGCCAGCAGCCAAGATCGCGGACCCATGAACACTGCAGCTTTCTTT
NA	TRBJ1-5	TRBV27	NA	CASRPRGPSNQPQHF	TGTGCCAGCAGACCCCGGGGTCCGAGCAATCAGCCCCAGCATTTT
NA	TRBJ2-3	TRBV28	NA	CASSTRESTDTQYF	TGTGCCAGCAGTACTAGAGAGAGCACAGATACGCAGTATTTT
few	TRBJ2-2	TRBV12-3/TRBV12-4	NA	CASSFRRDTGELFF	TGTGCCAGCAGTTTTCGAAGGGACACCGGGGAGCTGTTTTTT
few	TRBJ2-1	TRBV5-1	NA	CASSLATSSYNEQFF	TGCGCCAGCAGCTTGGCCACGAGTTCCTACAATGAGCAGTTCTTC
many	TRBJ2-3	TRBV29-1	NA	CSAIGRDRTDTQYF	TGCAGCGCCATCGGGCGAGACCGCACAGATACGCAGTATTTT
NA	TRBJ2-2	TRBV7-7	NA	CASSLTAGAGTGELFF	TGTGCTAGCAGCTTAACGGCAGGGGCCGGCACCGGGGAGCTGTTTTTT
NA	TRBJ2-2	TRBV5-1	NA	CASSLDRETGELFF	TGCGCCAGCAGCTTGGACAGGGAGACCGGGGAGCTGTTTTTT
NA	TRBJ2-7	TRBV29-1	NA	CSVEGQGIYEQYF	TGCAGCGTTGAGGGCCAGGGGATCTACGAGCAGTACTTC
NA	TRBJ2-3	TRBV12-3/TRBV12-4	TRBD1	CVEGQGKDTQYF	TGTGTTGAGGGACAGGGGAAAGATACGCAGTATTTT
many	TRBJ2-3	TRBV5-1	NA	CASSPDRSTDTQYF	TGCGCCAGCAGCCCCGACAGGAGCACAGATACGCAGTATTTT
NA	TRBJ2-1	TRBV6-5	NA	CASSFLGSVDNEQFF	TGTGCCAGCAGTTTCTTGGGGAGCGTCGACAATGAGCAGTTCTTC
many	TRBJ1-6	TRBV5-1	NA	CASSLGTDSNSPLHF	TGCGCCAGCAGCTTGGGGACAGATTCTAACTCACCCCTCCACTTT